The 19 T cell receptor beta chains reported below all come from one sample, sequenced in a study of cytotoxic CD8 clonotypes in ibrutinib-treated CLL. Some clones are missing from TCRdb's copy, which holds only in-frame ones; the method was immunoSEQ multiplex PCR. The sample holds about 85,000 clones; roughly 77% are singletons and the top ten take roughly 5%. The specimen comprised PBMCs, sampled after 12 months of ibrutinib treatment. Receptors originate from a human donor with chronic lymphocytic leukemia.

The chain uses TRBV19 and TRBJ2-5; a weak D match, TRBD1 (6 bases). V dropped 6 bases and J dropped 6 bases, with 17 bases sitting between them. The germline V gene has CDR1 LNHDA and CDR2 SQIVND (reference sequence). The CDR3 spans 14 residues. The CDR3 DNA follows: TGTGCCAGTAGCCCCGTTGGCAGGGGACAGACCCAGTACTTC. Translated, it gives CASSPVGRGQTQYF.

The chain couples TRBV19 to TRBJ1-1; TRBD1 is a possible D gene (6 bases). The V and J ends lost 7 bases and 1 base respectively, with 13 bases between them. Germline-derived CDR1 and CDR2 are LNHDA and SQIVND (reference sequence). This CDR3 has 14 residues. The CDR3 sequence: CASNRGARNTEAFF. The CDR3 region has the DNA TGTGCCAGTAACCGGGGGGCGCGGAACACTGAAGCTTTCTTT.

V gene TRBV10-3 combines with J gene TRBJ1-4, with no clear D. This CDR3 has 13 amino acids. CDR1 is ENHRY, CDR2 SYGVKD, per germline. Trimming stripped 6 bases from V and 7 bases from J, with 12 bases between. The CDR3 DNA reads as TGTGCCATCAGGGCCTCACTGGGTGAAAAACTGTTTTTT. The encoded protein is CAIRASLGEKLFF.

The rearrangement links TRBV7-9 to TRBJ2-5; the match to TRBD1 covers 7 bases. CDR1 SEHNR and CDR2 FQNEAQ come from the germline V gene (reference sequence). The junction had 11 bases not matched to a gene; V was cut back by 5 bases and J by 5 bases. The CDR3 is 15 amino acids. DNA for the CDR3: TGTGCCAGCAGCCAGCACAGGGGCGAGAGGGAGACCCAGTACTTC. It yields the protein CASSQHRGERETQYF.

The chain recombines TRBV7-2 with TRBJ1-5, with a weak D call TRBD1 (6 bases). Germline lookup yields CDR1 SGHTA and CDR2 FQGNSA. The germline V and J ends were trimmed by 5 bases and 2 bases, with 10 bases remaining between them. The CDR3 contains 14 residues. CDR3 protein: CASSRGGRNQPQHF. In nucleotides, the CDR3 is TGTGCCAGCAGCCGGGGGGGCCGCAATCAGCCCCAGCATTTT.

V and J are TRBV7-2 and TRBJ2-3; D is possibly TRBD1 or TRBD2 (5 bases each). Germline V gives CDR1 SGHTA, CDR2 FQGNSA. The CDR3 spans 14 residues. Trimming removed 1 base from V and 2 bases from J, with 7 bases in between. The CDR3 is CASSLGGYTDTQYF. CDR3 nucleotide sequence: TGTGCCAGCAGCTTAGGGGGGTACACAGATACGCAGTATTTT.

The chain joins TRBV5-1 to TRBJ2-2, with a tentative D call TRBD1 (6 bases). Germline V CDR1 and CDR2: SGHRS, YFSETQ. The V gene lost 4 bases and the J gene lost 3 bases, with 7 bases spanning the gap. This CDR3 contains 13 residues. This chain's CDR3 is CASSRTDTGELFF. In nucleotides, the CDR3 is TGCGCCAGCAGCCGGACAGACACCGGGGAGCTGTTTTTT.

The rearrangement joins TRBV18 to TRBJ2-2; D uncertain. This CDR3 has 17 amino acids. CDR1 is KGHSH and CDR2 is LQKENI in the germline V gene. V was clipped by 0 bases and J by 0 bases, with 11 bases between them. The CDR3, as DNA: TGTGCCAGCTCACCACCGACGGGCCGTACGAACACCGGGGAGCTGTTTTTT. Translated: CASSPPTGRTNTGELFF.

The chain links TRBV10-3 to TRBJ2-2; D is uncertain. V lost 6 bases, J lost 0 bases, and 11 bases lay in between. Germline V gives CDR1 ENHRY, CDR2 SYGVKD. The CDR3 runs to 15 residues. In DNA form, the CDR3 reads TGTGCCATCAGCCCCGTGGGCCCGAACACCGGGGAGCTGTTTTTT. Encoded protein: CAISPVGPNTGELFF.

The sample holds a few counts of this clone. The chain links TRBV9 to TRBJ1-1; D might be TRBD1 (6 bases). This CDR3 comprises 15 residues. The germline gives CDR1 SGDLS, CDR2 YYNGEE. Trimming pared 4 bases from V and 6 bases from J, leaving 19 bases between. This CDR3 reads CASSFQPEGDAEAFF. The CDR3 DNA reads TGTGCCAGCAGCTTCCAACCCGAGGGGGACGCTGAAGCTTTCTTT. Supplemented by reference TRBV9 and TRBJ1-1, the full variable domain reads DSGVTQTPKHLITATGQRVTLRCSPRSGDLSVYWYQQSLDQGLQFLIQYYNGEERAKGNILERFSAQQFPDLHSELNLSSLELGDSALYFCASSFQPEGDAEAFFGQGTRLTVV.

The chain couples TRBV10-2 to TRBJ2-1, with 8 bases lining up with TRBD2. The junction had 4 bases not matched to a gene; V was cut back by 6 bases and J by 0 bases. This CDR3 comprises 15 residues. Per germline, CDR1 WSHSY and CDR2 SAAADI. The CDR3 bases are TGCGCCAGCAGGCTAGCGGGTCCCTCCTACAATGAGCAGTTCTTC. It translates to CASRLAGPSYNEQFF.

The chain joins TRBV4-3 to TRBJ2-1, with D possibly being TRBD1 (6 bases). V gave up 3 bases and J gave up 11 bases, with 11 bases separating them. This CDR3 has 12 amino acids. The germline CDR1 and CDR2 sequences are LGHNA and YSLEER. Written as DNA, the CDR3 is TGCGCCAGCAGCCAGGGTGACAGGAAGCAGTTCTTC. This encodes CASSQGDRKQFF.

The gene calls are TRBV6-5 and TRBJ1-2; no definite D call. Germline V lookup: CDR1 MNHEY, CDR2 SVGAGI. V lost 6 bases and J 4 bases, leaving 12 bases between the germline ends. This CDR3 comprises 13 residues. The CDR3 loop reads CASSPGPGYGYTF. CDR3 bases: TGTGCCAGCAGCCCCGGACCGGGCTATGGCTACACCTTC.

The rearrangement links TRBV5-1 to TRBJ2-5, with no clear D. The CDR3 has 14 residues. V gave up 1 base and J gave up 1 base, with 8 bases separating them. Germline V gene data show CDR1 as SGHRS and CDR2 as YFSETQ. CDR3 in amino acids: CASSLLAVQETQYF. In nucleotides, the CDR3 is TGCGCCAGCAGCTTGTTGGCGGTCCAAGAGACCCAGTACTTC.

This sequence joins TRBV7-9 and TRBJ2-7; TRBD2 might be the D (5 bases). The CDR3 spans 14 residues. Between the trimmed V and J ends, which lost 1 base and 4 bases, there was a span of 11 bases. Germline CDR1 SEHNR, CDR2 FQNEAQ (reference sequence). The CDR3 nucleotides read TGTGCCAGCAGCTTAGGGCCCCCGGGGTACGAGCAGTACTTC. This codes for CASSLGPPGYEQYF.

The CDR3 is CASGLEGLDTQYF. The CDR3 coding sequence is TGTGCTAGTGGTCTGGAGGGCCTAGATACGCAGTATTTT. The chain has TRBV12-5 and TRBJ2-3; tentatively, D is TRBD2 (6 bases). The CDR3 is 13 amino acids. V was shortened by 5 bases and J by 5 bases, with 11 bases between the two germline ends. CDR1 is LGHNT, CDR2 FRNRAP, per germline.

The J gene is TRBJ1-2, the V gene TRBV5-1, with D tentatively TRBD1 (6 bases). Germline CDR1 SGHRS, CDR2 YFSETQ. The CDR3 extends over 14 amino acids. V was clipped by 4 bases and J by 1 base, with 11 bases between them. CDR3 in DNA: TGCGCCAGCAGCGCCCGGGACAATAACTATGGCTACACCTTC. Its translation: CASSARDNNYGYTF.

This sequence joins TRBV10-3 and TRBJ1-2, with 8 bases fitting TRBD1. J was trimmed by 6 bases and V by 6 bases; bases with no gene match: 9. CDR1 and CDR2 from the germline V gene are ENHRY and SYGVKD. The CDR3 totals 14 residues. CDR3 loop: CAIRKTGARDGYTF. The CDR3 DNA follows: TGTGCCATCAGAAAGACAGGGGCGAGGGATGGCTACACCTTC.

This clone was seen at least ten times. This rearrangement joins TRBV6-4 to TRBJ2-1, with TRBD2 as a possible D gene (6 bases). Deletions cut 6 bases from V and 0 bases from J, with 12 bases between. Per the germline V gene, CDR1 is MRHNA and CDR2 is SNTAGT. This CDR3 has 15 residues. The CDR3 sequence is CASSPEGGSYNEQFF. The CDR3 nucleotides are TGTGCCAGCAGCCCCGAGGGAGGCTCCTACAATGAGCAGTTCTTC.